The 12 T cell receptor delta chains below come from one sample, sequenced in a study of Vδ1+ human thymocytes. Study-wide results and limits: Thymic TRG and TRD repertoires appeared highly polyclonal.

Their target antigens are unknown. Extracted RNA was reverse transcribed into cDNA. CDR3 amplicons came from multiplex PCR with pooled V-gene forward and constant-region reverse primers. TCRdb re-analyzed the multiplex PCR reads via CATT. This sample has more than 25,000 delta-chain clones, with roughly 6.7% found just once. Sequencing used Vdelta1+ gamma-delta thymocytes from the thymus. Subset described: FACS-sorted CD3+ TCRalphabeta- TCRVdelta1+ TCRVdelta2- thymocytes. Receptors were obtained from a girl less than two years old who had congenital heart surgery.

This clone was observed a few times. The chain is built from TRDV1 and TRDJ1; 12 nucleotides agree with TRDD3. The ends lost 5 bases at V and 5 bases at J; junction bases unmatched: 21. This CDR3 has 20 amino acids. The germline CDR1 and CDR2 sequences are TSWWSYY and QGS. CDR3 in DNA: TGTGCTCTTGGGTCATCAGCTCCTATCAACTGGGGGATACAGTCTGATAAACTCATCTTT. Translation gives CALGSSAPINWGIQSDKLIF.

The chain has TRDV1 and TRDJ1, with a tentative D call TRDD3 (6 bases). CDR3 size: 17 residues. Trimming took off 9 bases at V and 2 bases at J, with 25 bases between the two ends. In germline, CDR1 is TSWWSYY, CDR2 QGS. CDR3 DNA: TGTGCTCTCGCTCCTCTAAGGGGATTATCCCGTACCGATAAACTCATCTTT. Translated, it gives CALAPLRGLSRTDKLIF.

This clone was observed a handful of times. The rearrangement uses TRDV1 and TRDJ1; D call uncertain. CDR3 length: 19 amino acids. The V and J ends lost 0 bases and 0 bases respectively, with 20 bases between them. The V gene's germline CDR1 is TSWWSYY and CDR2 QGS. CDR3 in amino acids: CALGELSRLRSTYTDKLIF. CDR3 in DNA: TGTGCTCTTGGGGAACTGTCGCGATTGAGGTCCACCTACACCGATAAACTCATCTTT.

The J gene is given as TRDJ1, and the V gene is not called; the table assigns TRDD3, which was not confirmed against the DNA. This CDR3 comprises 23 residues. CDR3 DNA: TGTGCTCTTGGGGAACAGTTCGCTTCCCAAACTGGGGGATACTCCCGCCAATTCAGTAAACTCATCTTT. Encoded protein: CALGEQFASQTGGYSRQFSKLIF.

A few counts support this clone. This chain connects TRDV1 to TRDJ1; no clear D. The CDR3 runs to 18 residues. From germline, CDR1 is TSWWSYY and CDR2 QGS. With 5 bases removed from V and 0 bases from J, the gap between germline ends came to 22 bases. CDR3 amino acids: CALGMSEGLGPYTDKLIF. In DNA form, the CDR3 reads TGTGCTCTTGGGATGAGTGAAGGACTCGGGCCGTACACCGATAAACTCATCTTT.

The J gene is TRDJ1, the V gene TRDV1; 8 bases agree with TRDD3. CDR1 and CDR2 (germline): TSWWSYY, QGS. The ends lost 0 bases at V and 1 base at J; junction bases unmatched: 13. The CDR3 contains 19 residues. The CDR3: CALGELRWGNPRVTDKLIF. CDR3 DNA: TGTGCTCTTGGGGAACTACGCTGGGGGAACCCGCGGGTCACCGATAAACTCATCTTT.

This clone came up a few times. V usage is TRDV1 and J usage is TRDJ1; 8 nucleotides agree with TRDD3. V gave up 3 bases and J gave up 2 bases; unmatched junction bases: 29. The CDR3 is 23 amino acids. Germline loops: CDR1 TSWWSYY, CDR2 QGS. This CDR3 reads CALGDYISSSHTGGRQKTDKLIF. The CDR3 DNA sequence: TGTGCTCTTGGGGACTACATAAGTTCCTCCCATACTGGGGGTAGACAAAAAACCGATAAACTCATCTTT.

This clone was seen a few times. The genes are TRDV1 and TRDJ1, with 9 bases fitting TRDD3. The CDR3 totals 20 residues. Germline-derived CDR1 and CDR2 are TSWWSYY and QGS. V dropped 5 bases and J dropped 4; count of bases not matched to a gene: 23. CDR3 DNA sequence: TGTGCTCTTGGGAAGGGCCTTCCCAATGTGATCTGGGGGATGAGCGATAAACTCATCTTT. The encoded protein is CALGKGLPNVIWGMSDKLIF.

The chain combines TRDV1 with TRDJ1; TRDD3 matches at 10 bases. Losses at the gene ends were 4 bases for V and 7 bases for J; bases not matched to a gene: 18. Germline V gives CDR1 TSWWSYY, CDR2 QGS. The CDR3 length is 18 residues. CDR3 nucleotide sequence: TGTGCTCTTGGGGGCCGCCGGGGGATACGCCCTTCTCCCAGTAAACTCATCTTT. Encoded protein: CALGGRRGIRPSPSKLIF.

This clone turned up a few times. The V gene is TRDV1, the J gene TRDJ1, with TRDD3 matching over 12 bases. The CDR3 has 22 amino acids. Germline V gives CDR1 TSWWSYY, CDR2 QGS. The junction had 17 bases not matched to a gene; V was cut back by 0 bases and J by 0 bases. The CDR3 loop is CALGELEAFYWGIPPYTDKLIF. The CDR3 nucleotides are TGTGCTCTTGGGGAACTTGAAGCCTTTTACTGGGGGATACCCCCTTACACCGATAAACTCATCTTT.

This sequence joins TRDV1 and TRDJ1; TRDD3 matches 8 bases. TCRdb leaves out the J gene; it was filled in here by matching the DNA to germline. This CDR3 comprises 23 residues. Trimming cost V 1 base and J 0 bases; bases outside gene matches: 25. CDR1 is TSWWSYY and CDR2 is QGS in the germline V gene. CDR3 DNA: TGTGCTCTTGGGGAACCGGGCCTTCCCTATGTACTGGGGGGGTACCGTAACACCGATAAACTCATCTTT. It specifies CALGEPGLPYVLGGYRNTDKLIF.

In its sample, this clone was seen a few times. The chain employs TRDV1 and TRDJ1, with a weak D call TRDD3 (6 bases). Trimming took off 4 bases at V and 1 base at J, with 34 bases between the two ends. Germline assignment: CDR1 TSWWSYY and CDR2 QGS. The CDR3 covers 22 residues. CDR3 loop: CALGAPGVSDDFMGVTTDKLIF. In DNA form, the CDR3 reads TGTGCTCTTGGGGCACCGGGCGTCTCCGATGATTTTATGGGGGTTACCACCGATAAACTCATCTTT.